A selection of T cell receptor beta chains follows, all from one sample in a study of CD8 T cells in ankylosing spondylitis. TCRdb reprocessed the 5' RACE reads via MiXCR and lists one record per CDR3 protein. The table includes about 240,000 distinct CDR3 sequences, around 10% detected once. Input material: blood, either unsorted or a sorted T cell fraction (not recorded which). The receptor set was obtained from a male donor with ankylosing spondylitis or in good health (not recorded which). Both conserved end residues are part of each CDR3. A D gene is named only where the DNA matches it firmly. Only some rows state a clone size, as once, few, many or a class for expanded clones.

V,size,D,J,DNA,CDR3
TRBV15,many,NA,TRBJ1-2,TGTGCCACCAGCAGAGAGGTAGCAGGTCAAAGCTACACCTTC,CATSREVAGQSYTF
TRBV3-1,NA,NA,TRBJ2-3,TGTGCCAGCAGCCAAGATGGGGAGGAAATCACAGATACGCAGTATTTT,CASSQDGEEITDTQYF
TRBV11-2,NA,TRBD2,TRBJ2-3,TGTGCCAGCAGCTTTTCAGGGACTAGCGGATTCCTGCCGGGGACGCAGTATTTT,CASSFSGTSGFLPGTQYF
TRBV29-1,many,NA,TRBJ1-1,TGCAGCGTTGGCTCCAGAACCCTCACCAACACTGAAGCTTTCTTT,CSVGSRTLTNTEAFF
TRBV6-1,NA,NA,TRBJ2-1,TGTGCCAGCAGGAGGGGCTCGGGAGATAACAATGAGCAGTTCTTC,CASRRGSGDNNEQFF
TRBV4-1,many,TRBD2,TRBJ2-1,TGCGCCAGCAGCCCAGTTTCTAGCGGGAGTTTGGGTGGTTACAATGAGCAGTTCTTC,CASSPVSSGSLGGYNEQFF
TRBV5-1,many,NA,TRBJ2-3,TGCGCCAGCAGCTCTGGGGGCGATACGCAGTATTTT,CASSSGGDTQYF
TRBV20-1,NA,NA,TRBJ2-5,TGCAGTGCTCGGGAGTGGGAGACCCAGTACTTC,CSAREWETQYF
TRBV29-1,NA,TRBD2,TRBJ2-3,TGCAGCGTGGCGACTAGCGGCACAGATACGCAGTATTTT,CSVATSGTDTQYF
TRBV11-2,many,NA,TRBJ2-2,TGTGCCAGCAGCCTTAGGGCCTTCCGGAGCCCCGGGGAGCTGTTTTTT,CASSLRAFRSPGELFF
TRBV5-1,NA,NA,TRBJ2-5,TGCGCCAGCAGCTTGGCGGGGGGGGCGACAGGGAGAGAGACCCAGTACTTC,CASSLAGGATGRETQYF
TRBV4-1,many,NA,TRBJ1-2,TGCGCCAGCAGCCAAGATGCGTTAAGGAACTATGGCTACACCTTC,CASSQDALRNYGYTF
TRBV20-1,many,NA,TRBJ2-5,TGCAGTGCTAGCCGGGGCCGGGAGACCCAGTACTTC,CSASRGRETQYF
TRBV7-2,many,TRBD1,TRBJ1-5,TGTGCCAGCAGTCCCGACAGGGATAAGCCCCAGCATTTT,CASSPDRDKPQHF
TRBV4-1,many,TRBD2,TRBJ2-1,TGCGCCAGCAGCCAAGACTGGGGACTAGGCGATGAGCAGTTCTTC,CASSQDWGLGDEQFF
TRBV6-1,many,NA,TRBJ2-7,TGTGCCAGCAGTGACCGGGACGGGACCTCCTACGAGCAGTACTTC,CASSDRDGTSYEQYF
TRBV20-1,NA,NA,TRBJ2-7,TGCAGTGGGGGAGGTGGTGCGGGGGCCTATTACGAGCAGTACTTC,CSGGGGAGAYYEQYF
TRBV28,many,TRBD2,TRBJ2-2,TGTGCCAGCAGTTTAGCCGGGACTAGAGGAACCGGGGAGCTGTTTTTT,CASSLAGTRGTGELFF
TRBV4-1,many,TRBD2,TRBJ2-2,TGCGCCAGCAGAGGGGGACTAGCTCATCCCGGGGAGCTGTTTTTT,CASRGGLAHPGELFF
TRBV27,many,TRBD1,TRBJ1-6,TGTGCCAGCAGTTTCCAGACAGGGAATTCACCCCTCCACTTT,CASSFQTGNSPLHF
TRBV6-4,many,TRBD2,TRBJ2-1,TGTGCCAGCAGTGACGGAGTTAGCGGGGAGAATGAGCAGTTCTTC,CASSDGVSGENEQFF
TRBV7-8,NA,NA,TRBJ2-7,TGTGCCAGCAGCTCTAGCTGGCGGGCCTCCTACGAGCAGTACTTC,CASSSSWRASYEQYF
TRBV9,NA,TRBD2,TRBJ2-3,TGTGCCAGCAGCGCGGATACGGGACTAGCGGGGGTAACAGATACGCAGTATTTT,CASSADTGLAGVTDTQYF
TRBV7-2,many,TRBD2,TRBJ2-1,TGTGCCAGCAGCTTAGATGGGACTAGCGGGAGTTATGAGCAGTTCTTC,CASSLDGTSGSYEQFF
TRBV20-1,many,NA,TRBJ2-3,TGCAGTGCTAGGTGGGCTAGAAGTACCGCAGATACGCAGTATTTT,CSARWARSTADTQYF
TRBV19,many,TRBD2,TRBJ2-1,TGTGCCAGTAGGGGACTAGCGGCAAACAATGAGCAGTTCTTC,CASRGLAANNEQFF
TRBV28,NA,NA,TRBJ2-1,TGTGCCAGCAGTTTGGGAACCGCGGTAAATGAGCAGTTCTTC,CASSLGTAVNEQFF
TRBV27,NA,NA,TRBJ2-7,TGTGCCAGCAGTTCCCCCAGGGACCAGTGGTACTTC,CASSSPRDQWYF
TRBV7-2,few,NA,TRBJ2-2,TGTGCCAGCAGCTTATTTACGGTGAACACCGGGGAGCTGTTTTTT,CASSLFTVNTGELFF
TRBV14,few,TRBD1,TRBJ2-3,TGTGCCAGCAGTCGCCTTGACAGGGATACAGATACGCAGTATTTT,CASSRLDRDTDTQYF
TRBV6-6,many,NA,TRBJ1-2,TGTGCCAGCAGGTCCGACAGGAACTATGGCTACACCTTC,CASRSDRNYGYTF
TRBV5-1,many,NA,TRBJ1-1,TGCGCCAGCAGACCAACAAGCAACACTGAAGCTTTCTTT,CASRPTSNTEAFF
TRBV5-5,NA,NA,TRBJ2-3,TGTACCAGCAGCTTGGTTTCAGATACGCAGTATTTT,CTSSLVSDTQYF
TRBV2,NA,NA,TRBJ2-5,TGTGCCAGCAGTGACGTTGAAGAGACCCAGTACTTC,CASSDVEETQYF
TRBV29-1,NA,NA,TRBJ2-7,TGCAGCGTTGCCCGGACGGACTCGTACGAGCAGTACTTC,CSVARTDSYEQYF
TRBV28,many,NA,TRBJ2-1,TGTGCCAGCAGTGTAGGGATTCTTGGAGGCAATGAGCAGTTCTTC,CASSVGILGGNEQFF
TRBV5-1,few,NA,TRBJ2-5,TGCGCCAGCAGCTTGGGTCCCGCAGAAGAGACCCAGTACTTC,CASSLGPAEETQYF
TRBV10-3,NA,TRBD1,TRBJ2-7,TGTGCCATCAGTCCGGGACAGGACTACGAGCAGTACTTC,CAISPGQDYEQYF
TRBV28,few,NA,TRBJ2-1,TGTGCCAGCAGTTTTATAGCCCACAATGAGCAGTTCTTC,CASSFIAHNEQFF
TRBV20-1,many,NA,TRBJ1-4,TGCAGTGCCCCAGGCGGAGGGAATGAAAAACTGTTTTTT,CSAPGGGNEKLFF
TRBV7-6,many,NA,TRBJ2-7,TGTGCCAGCAGCTTATACAGCGGAACCTACGAGCAGTACTTC,CASSLYSGTYEQYF
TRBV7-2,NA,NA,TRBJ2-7,TGTGCCAGCAGCCGTTGGACTTCCTACGAGCAGTACTTC,CASSRWTSYEQYF
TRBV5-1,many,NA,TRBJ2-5,TGCGCCAGCAGCTTCGACGGGATCCCTCGGTACTTC,CASSFDGIPRYF
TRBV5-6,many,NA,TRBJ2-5,TGTGCCAGCAGCCTGAAACTGGGTGCAGAGACCCAGTACTTC,CASSLKLGAETQYF
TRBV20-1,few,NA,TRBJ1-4,TGCAGTGCTAGAGACTCCTTCGGCCGTCGTCCTAATGAAAAACTGTTTTTT,CSARDSFGRRPNEKLFF
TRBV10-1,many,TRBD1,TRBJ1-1,TGCGCCAGCAGAGCAGGGGGGGAGACTGAAGCTTTCTTT,CASRAGGETEAFF
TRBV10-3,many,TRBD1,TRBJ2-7,TGTGCCATCAGGAACGGGACAGGGGTACGGCAGTACTTC,CAIRNGTGVRQYF
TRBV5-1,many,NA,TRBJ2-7,TGCGCCAGCAGCACCCGGGATTCTGCCTACGAGCAGTACTTC,CASSTRDSAYEQYF
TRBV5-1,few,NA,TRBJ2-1,TGCGCCAGCAGCAAAGGACTAAGCGGGTACAATGAGCAGTTCTTC,CASSKGLSGYNEQFF
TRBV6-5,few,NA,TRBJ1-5,TGTGCCAGCAGTTACTCTAGCGGGGAGGGCAATCAGCCCCAGCATTTT,CASSYSSGEGNQPQHF